A single sample is the source of the 20 T cell receptor beta chains below, sequenced in a study of cytomegalovirus exposure and HLA in healthy donors. PCR employed 60 Vbeta and 13 Jbeta primers. Data came from immunoSEQ multiplex PCR; TCRdb stores just in-frame clones and leaves some out. The table lists approximately 120,000 clones, 70% to 80% of them singletons. Sequencing was performed on PBMCs. These receptor sequences come from a woman aged 45-65 years in good health and CMV-seropositive.

The chain has TRBV2 and TRBJ2-7, with D possibly being TRBD2 (5 bases). The V gene lost 4 bases and the J gene lost 6 bases, with 10 bases spanning the gap. Germline CDR1 reads SNHLY; CDR2 reads FYNNEI. This CDR3 spans 12 amino acids. CDR3 region: CASSGSGFEQYF. As DNA, the CDR3 is TGTGCCAGCAGTGGATCGGGGTTCGAGCAGTACTTC.

The gene calls are TRBV7-9 and TRBJ1-1; the D gene is possibly TRBD1 (6 bases). Trimming left V 1 base short and J 8 bases short, with 8 bases between. The CDR3 sequence is 12 residues long. Germline CDR1 and CDR2: SEHNR and FQNEAQ (reference sequence). The CDR3 bases are TGTGCCAGCAGCTTAGGTACAGGGGAAGCTTTCTTT. It translates to CASSLGTGEAFF.

The genes are TRBV30 and TRBJ2-5; D is ambiguous. Per the germline V gene, CDR1 is GTSNPN and CDR2 is SVGIG (reference sequence). CDR3 length equals 14 residues. The V end lost 2 bases, the J end lost 4 bases, and 14 bases lay between the germline ends. CDR3 amino acids: CAWSIAGLGETQYF. The CDR3 DNA is TGTGCCTGGAGTATCGCAGGCCTCGGAGAGACCCAGTACTTC.

This clone was counted a single time. The gene calls are TRBV7-8 and TRBJ2-1; 13 bases are a match to TRBD2. The CDR3 spans 18 residues. V lost 4 bases, J lost 0 bases, and 6 bases stayed unmatched. From germline, CDR1 is SGHVS and CDR2 FQNEAQ. The DNA for the CDR3 is TGTGCCAGCAGCTGGGTACTAGCGGGGGGGCTCTCCTACAATGAGCAGTTCTTC. Translation: CASSWVLAGGLSYNEQFF. The entire variable domain, with the rest obtained from reference TRBV7-8 and TRBJ2-1, is as follows: GAGVSQSPRYKVAKRGQDVALRCDPISGHVSLFWYQQALGQGPEFLTYFQNEAQLDKSGLPSDRFFAERPEGSVSTLKIQRTQQEDSAVYLCASSWVLAGGLSYNEQFFGPGTRLTVL.

The V call is TRBV5-1, the J call TRBJ1-6; no clear D gene. V lost 1 base to trimming and J lost 8 bases, with 10 bases between them. The CDR3 is 14 amino acids. Germline V gene sequence: CDR1 SGHRS, CDR2 YFSETQ. CDR3 coding DNA: TGCGCCAGCAGCTTGACGCGGCGAGATTCACCCCTCCACTTT. This encodes CASSLTRRDSPLHF.

J is TRBJ1-6 and V is TRBV30, with TRBD1 matching 8 bases. The CDR3 contains 18 residues. The germline V gene encodes CDR1 GTSNPN and CDR2 SVGIG (reference sequence). V shed 3 bases, J shed 6 bases, and the junction held 16 bases outside the gene matches. The CDR3: CAWRPTSTGGTPNSPLHF. In DNA form, the CDR3 reads TGTGCCTGGAGACCAACATCCACAGGGGGGACCCCTAATTCACCCCTCCACTTT.

The chain is built from TRBV7-2 and TRBJ2-2; D possibly corresponds to TRBD2 (5 bases). Deletions cut 5 bases from V and 6 bases from J, with 19 bases between. The CDR3 runs to 16 residues. Germline V gene sequence: CDR1 SGHTA, CDR2 FQGNSA. CDR3 protein: CASSPAVSGWAGELFF. CDR3 nucleotide sequence: TGTGCCAGCAGCCCCGCCGTCTCGGGGTGGGCCGGGGAGCTGTTTTTT.

This rearrangement joins TRBV7-8 to TRBJ2-1; D possibly corresponds to TRBD1 (6 bases). Germline V CDR1 and CDR2: SGHVS, FQNEAQ. The CDR3 is 16 residues long. Trimming shortened V by 5 bases and J by 1 base, and 15 bases separated the two germline ends. CDR3 loop: CASSPSQDSSYNEQFF. As DNA, the CDR3 is TGTGCCAGCAGCCCATCCCAGGACAGTTCCTACAATGAGCAGTTCTTC. Looking up the rest from reference TRBV7-8 and TRBJ2-1 gives the full variable domain: GAGVSQSPRYKVAKRGQDVALRCDPISGHVSLFWYQQALGQGPEFLTYFQNEAQLDKSGLPSDRFFAERPEGSVSTLKIQRTQQEDSAVYLCASSPSQDSSYNEQFFGPGTRLTVL.

The J gene is TRBJ2-2, the V gene TRBV9, with TRBD1 matching 7 bases. The CDR3 extends over 13 amino acids. The germline V gene has CDR1 SGDLS and CDR2 YYNGEE. The V gene end was trimmed by 3 bases and the J gene end by 10 bases; junction bases not matched to a gene: 6. CDR3: CASSARQGLELFF. The CDR3 coding sequence is TGTGCCAGCAGCGCGCGACAGGGTTTGGAGCTGTTTTTT. Variable domain in full (rest from reference TRBV9 and TRBJ2-2): DSGVTQTPKHLITATGQRVTLRCSPRSGDLSVYWYQQSLDQGLQFLIQYYNGEERAKGNILERFSAQQFPDLHSELNLSSLELGDSALYFCASSARQGLELFFGEGSRLTVL.

The chain is built from TRBV16 and TRBJ1-1, with D possibly matching TRBD1 (5 bases). CDR1 is KGHSY, CDR2 FQNENV, per germline. Trimming removed 4 bases at V and 6 bases at J, with 15 bases between. The CDR3 has 14 amino acids. The CDR3 protein is CASSPSEWGAEAFF. The CDR3 bases are TGTGCCAGCAGCCCTTCGGAGTGGGGGGCTGAAGCTTTCTTT.

The chain combines TRBV7-8 with TRBJ1-2, with D unresolved. The V and J ends lost 2 bases and 2 bases respectively, with 12 bases between them. The germline gives CDR1 SGHVS, CDR2 FQNEAQ. CDR3 length equals 15 residues. CDR3 in amino acids: CASSLSLGINYGYTF. CDR3 in DNA: TGTGCCAGCAGCTTATCTCTGGGCATCAACTATGGCTACACCTTC.

The chain's CDR3 is CASRRLDSYNEQFF. CDR3 bases: TGTGCCAGCAGACGACTGGACTCCTACAATGAGCAGTTCTTC. The chain recombines TRBV6-6 with TRBJ2-1; unclear D gene. Germline CDR1 and CDR2: MNHNY and SVGAGI (reference sequence). The CDR3 loop spans 14 amino acids. Deletions cut 6 bases from V and 0 bases from J, with 9 bases between.

The J gene is TRBJ2-3, the V gene TRBV13; D uncertain. Germline V lookup: CDR1 PRHDT, CDR2 FYEKMQ (reference sequence). The length of the CDR3 is 15 residues. Trimming removed 2 bases at V and 7 bases at J, with 16 bases between. The CDR3 sequence is CASSLNPRGTHTQYF. The CDR3 nucleotides are TGTGCCAGCAGCTTAAACCCCCGCGGCACTCATACGCAGTATTTT.

The chain is built from TRBV10-3 and TRBJ2-7, with D hard to call. CDR1 and CDR2 (germline): ENHRY, SYGVKD. The V and J ends lost 10 bases and 0 bases respectively, with 10 bases between them. CDR3 length: 12 residues. In DNA, the CDR3 is TGTGCCACCGGCGGAAGCTCCTACGAGCAGTACTTC. Its translation: CATGGSSYEQYF.

This chain connects TRBV30 to TRBJ2-5; 8 bases are shared with TRBD2. Germline values: CDR1 GTSNPN, CDR2 SVGIG (reference sequence). V gave up 2 bases and J gave up 9 bases; unmatched junction bases: 5. The CDR3 runs to 12 residues. CDR3 coding DNA: TGTGCCTGGAGTCCGGGACTAGACGCCCAGTACTTC. Translated: CAWSPGLDAQYF.

The chain recombines TRBV11-3 with TRBJ2-1; D might be TRBD1 (6 bases). Germline CDR1 SGHNT, CDR2 YENEEA. This CDR3 region has 12 residues. V lost 5 bases and J lost 12, with 14 bases in between. The CDR3 region has the DNA TGTGCCAGCAGCCCCACCCAGGGGACGCAGTTCTTC. Amino acids: CASSPTQGTQFF. Using reference TRBV11-3 and TRBJ2-1 for the parts outside the CDR3, the full variable domain is EAGVVQSPRYKIIEKKQPVAFWCNPISGHNTLYWYLQNLGQGPELLIRYENEEAVDDSQLPKDRFSAERLKGVDSTLKIQPAELGDSAVYLCASSPTQGTQFFGPGTRLTVL.

The V gene is TRBV5-4, the J gene TRBJ2-2; tentative D call: TRBD1 (5 bases). The CDR3 has 16 amino acids. Germline CDR1 and CDR2: SGHNT and YYREEE (reference sequence). Trimming left V 0 bases short and J 6 bases short, with 15 bases between. CDR3 region: CASSLGGGARAGELFF. The DNA for the CDR3 is TGTGCCAGCAGCTTGGGGGGCGGAGCAAGGGCCGGGGAGCTGTTTTTT.

This clone was picked up one time. V usage is TRBV7-2 and J usage is TRBJ2-7; D possibly corresponds to TRBD2 (5 bases). Germline CDR1 is SGHTA and CDR2 is FQGNSA. The CDR3 extends over 14 amino acids. V lost 0 bases and J 1 base, leaving 7 bases between the germline ends. The CDR3 nucleotides are TGTGCCAGCAGCTTAGCCGGGAAATCCTACGAGCAGTACTTC. Residues: CASSLAGKSYEQYF.

The genes are TRBV7-2 and TRBJ1-2, with D possibly being TRBD1 (6 bases). The CDR3 is made up of 14 amino acids. The V gene lost 4 bases and the J gene lost 3 bases, with 12 bases spanning the gap. The germline V gene encodes CDR1 SGHTA and CDR2 FQGNSA. CDR3 nucleotides: TGTGCCAGCAGCTCCTTGACAGGAGACTATGGCTACACCTTC. It translates to CASSSLTGDYGYTF.

The chain employs TRBV6-5 and TRBJ1-1, with D possibly matching TRBD1 (6 bases). Germline V CDR1 and CDR2: MNHEY, SVGAGI. Trimming stripped 6 bases from V and 5 bases from J, with 16 bases between. The CDR3 has 14 amino acids. CDR3 nucleotide sequence: TGTGCCAGCAGGGCAGGGGACCCCGTTACTGAAGCTTTCTTT. Translated: CASRAGDPVTEAFF.